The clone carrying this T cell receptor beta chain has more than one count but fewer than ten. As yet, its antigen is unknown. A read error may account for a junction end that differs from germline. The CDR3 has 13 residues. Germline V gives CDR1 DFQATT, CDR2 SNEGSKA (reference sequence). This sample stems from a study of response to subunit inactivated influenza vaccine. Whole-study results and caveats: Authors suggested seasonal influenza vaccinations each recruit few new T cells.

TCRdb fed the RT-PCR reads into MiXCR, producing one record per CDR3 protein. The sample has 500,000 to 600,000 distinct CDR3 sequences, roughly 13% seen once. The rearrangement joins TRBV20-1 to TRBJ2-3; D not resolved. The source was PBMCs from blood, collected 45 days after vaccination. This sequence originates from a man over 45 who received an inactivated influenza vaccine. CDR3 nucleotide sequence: TGCAGTGCCAGAGGCCTTTTCACAGATACGCAGTATTTT. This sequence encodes CSARGLFTDTQYF.